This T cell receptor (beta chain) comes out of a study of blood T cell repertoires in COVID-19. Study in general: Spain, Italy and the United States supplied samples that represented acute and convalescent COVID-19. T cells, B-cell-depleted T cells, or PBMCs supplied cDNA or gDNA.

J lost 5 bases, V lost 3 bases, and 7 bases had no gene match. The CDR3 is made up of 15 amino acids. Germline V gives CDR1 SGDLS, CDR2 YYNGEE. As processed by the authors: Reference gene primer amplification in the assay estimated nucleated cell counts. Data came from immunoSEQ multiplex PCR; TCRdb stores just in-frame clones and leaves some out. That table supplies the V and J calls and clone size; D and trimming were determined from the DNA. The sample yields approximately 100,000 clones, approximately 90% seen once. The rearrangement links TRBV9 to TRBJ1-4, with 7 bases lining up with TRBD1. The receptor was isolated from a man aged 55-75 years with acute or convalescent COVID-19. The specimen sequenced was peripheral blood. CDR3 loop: CASSAQGTINEKLFF. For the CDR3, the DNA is TGTGCCAGCAGCGCACAGGGGACCATAAATGAAAAACTGTTTTTT.